Listed here is a single T cell receptor (beta chain). No cognate antigen has been identified for it. The sample holds no much larger clone one base away, and base qualities are not on file. The sample is drawn from a study of cytomegalovirus exposure and HLA in healthy donors (dated by TCRdb to the late 2010s). Study-level background: An earlier analysis of several hundred of the donors reported approximately 290 Gb of sequence data and 117 million unique TCR beta sequences from about 179 million T cells. An early release that covered several hundred HLA-typed donors contained approximately 300 gigabases of sequencing data and some 87 million unique TCR sequences. To study patterns of TCR occurrence, a later analysis re-analyzed previously published TCR beta repertoires from several hundred donors and added high-resolution HLA genotyping. Donor age, sex, ethnicity and CMV serostatus were compiled alongside the repertoire data. Every repertoire in the discovery cohort had been generated on one and the same sequencing platform. Of the roughly 400 genotyped donors, 75% to 85% were placed in the genetic ancestry cluster associated with self-reported Caucasian donors. The later analysis used no new phenotypic data to find candidate immune exposures, relying instead on TCR beta sequences and their occurrence across donors. Because of strong linkage in the cohort, roughly five DR-DQ haplotypes were treated as single units for association and clustering. The study used immunosequencing to profile the T cell repertoires of under 700 subjects and linked those repertoires to cytomegalovirus serostatus. Genome-wide SNP genotypes for about three fifths of the roughly 670 donors were used in a later genetic analysis, which treated that subset as a discovery cohort. The study aimed to test whether cataloging public T cell receptors could reveal signatures of past pathogen exposure. HLA typing included class I and class II loci at four-digit resolution. Across some 400 genotyped donors of the cohort, an average of about 250,000 unique TCR beta nucleotide sequences per donor were sequenced, and 15% to 20% of those sequences were non-productive. To decide whether each TCR beta V gene segment behaved as functional or pseudogenic, an earlier analysis of fewer than 750 of the donors relied on high-throughput TCR beta sequencing. In addition to the first cohort of 650 to 800 subjects, a separate validation cohort of 100 to 150 different subjects was used. To predict cytomegalovirus infection status, the study combined high-throughput TCR immunosequencing, statistical association of individual TCRs with disease status, and machine learning. Typing coverage differed by locus: A, B, C, DRB1 and DQB1 were typed in roughly 620-630 donors, DQA1 in about 510, DPA1 in nearly 610, and DPB1 in 450 to 490.

What the work shows at the level of the full study, not this receptor alone: In an earlier analysis of some 500 of the donors, most TCR beta V segments were observed in productive rearrangements about 87% or about 30% of the time, broadly matching IMGT annotations. Most TCR sequences were observed very rarely across donors, whereas some public TCRs were present in many individuals. The authors suggested that the approach could potentially be extended to other disease states and immunological phenotypes. A cluster of highly shared sequence variants was judged likely to represent a technical artifact of the sequencing pipeline. In a later analysis, HLA-associated TCR beta chains showed more clonal expansion and lower generation probabilities than non-associated chains that were equally common. According to a later analysis, most CMV-associated TCR beta chains appeared to be HLA-restricted, and the HLA associations seemed to be driven largely by CMV exposure. The study listed 164 TCR beta chains as associated with cytomegalovirus. A further reported finding was that TCR beta sequences accurately predicted the HLA-A and HLA-B alleles for most subjects in the first cohort. An association between a missense DCLRE1C variant and V-gene and J-gene trimming of TCR beta chains was found in a later genetic analysis and replicated in an independent cohort. In this cohort, only TCR beta chains were sequenced, and detectable features were limited by the absence of alpha or paired-chain data. In a later analysis, TCR association rates were found to vary across HLA loci, with the most associated TCRs seen for DRB1 alleles and the fewest for HLA-C alleles. The classifier was reported to diagnose cytomegalovirus status with high specificity and sensitivity in both the original and validation cohorts. Correlated functional status among segregating V segments might reflect linkage disequilibrium, but an unknown experimental factor could not be ruled out. Because HLA typing was missing for some donors at each locus, association tests included only the typed subset. Presence/absence analyses assumed roughly uniform sequencing depth across donors, an assumption that may not hold. A later analysis associated 15,000 to 20,000 TCR beta sequences with specific HLA alleles at a false discovery rate of 0.05. A later genetic analysis reported fewer N-insertions in productive TCRs among donors in an Asian-associated ancestry cluster than the roughly 640-donor mean. Assigning TCR associations to individual alleles was difficult when HLA alleles, especially DR and DQ, strongly co-occurred. In a later analysis, several top co-occurrence clusters were reported to appear linked to parvovirus B19, influenza, CMV and Epstein-Barr virus. Because counts were too low, roughly 18 rarely observed V segments, including chromosome 9 orphons, were left out of the earlier analysis of 500 to 650 of the donors. In vitro tests confirmed that three of the cytomegalovirus-associated TCR beta chains recognize cytomegalovirus antigens. CMV serostatus was the only immune exposure information available for the cohort.

In total, 666 healthy bone marrow donors made up the cohort. Cohort members were all nominally healthy when sampled, although unrecorded immune exposures were likely present. The donor tested CMV seropositive and was one of the 289 seropositive cohort members. A peripheral blood sample was collected from each donor, and TCR beta sequencing was performed on peripheral blood mononuclear cells. Genomic DNA was extracted from the blood cell samples with the Qiagen DNeasy Blood Extraction Kit. Library creation used the immunoSEQ multiplex PCR assay. A mixture of 60 forward primers for TCR Vbeta segments and 13 reverse primers for TCR Jbeta segments was used in the multiplex PCR. Amplification of the CDR3 region of rearranged TCR beta genes was performed with a multiplex PCR assay on genomic DNA. Amplified TCR beta libraries were sequenced as 87-base-pair reads on the Illumina HiSeq System. Per the original workflow: A later analysis counted tens of millions of unique TCR beta chains across the 650 to 800 repertoires, and some 11 million of these chains were shared by at least two donors. Raw reads were error-corrected and collapsed into unique sequences with a nearest-neighbor algorithm that merged closely related sequences to remove PCR and sequencing errors. V, D and J gene segments were assigned by aligning CDR3 sequences to IMGT reference sequences. For a sequence to be retained, at least a six-nucleotide match to both a V gene segment and a J gene segment was required. Rearrangements were called productive when the CDR3 lacked stop codons and stayed in frame with V and J; all others were non-productive. Following IMGT convention, CDR3 was defined as the stretch from the second conserved V-encoded cysteine to the conserved J-encoded phenylalanine. Sequences without an unambiguous match to a single V gene segment were excluded from the earlier analysis of several hundred of the donors. In an earlier analysis of approximately 590 of the donors, a V segment was called functional when productive rearrangements were above 56.7%, and segregating when the standard deviation between donors exceeded 5%. A statistical classification framework was built for diagnosing cytomegalovirus status from the catalog of TCR beta chain sequences. In a later analysis, TCR nucleotide sequences were compared against IMGT/GENE-DB human TR gene sequences so that V and J genes could be assigned. A later analysis assigned CDR3 sequences and most-parsimonious VDJ recombination scenarios with the TCRdist pipeline. In a later analysis, each TCR beta chain was defined by its CDR3 amino acid sequence together with its V-gene family, and reads lacking a unique V-gene family were excluded. In a later analysis, 500 to 650 highly shared, low-generation-probability nucleotide sequences were removed to address suspected cross-contamination and a sequencing artifact. For each public chain, a later analysis derived a clonal expansion index from normalized ranks of inferred template counts within each repertoire. In a later analysis, generation probabilities were computed using a VDJ recombination model fitted to out-of-frame rearrangements, and the results were checked against IGoR. A later analysis scored TCR-TCR, TCR-HLA and TCR-CMV co-occurrence with hypergeometric tests, applying a repertoire-size bias correction to TCR pairs. In a later analysis, false discovery rates were estimated by permuting HLA or CMV assignments 20 times. In a later analysis, co-occurring TCRs were grouped using DBSCAN, and TCRdist sequence similarity was added for clustering within HLA-allele-positive subsets. For co-occurrence clustering, repertoires with fewer than 30,000 or more than 120,000 public chains were excluded, along with a handful of repertoires with anomalous nucleotide sharing. TCRdb mirrors the immuneACCESS table, restricted to in-frame sequences. Some clones are absent from its copies; in checked studies, under half trace to an unresolved V gene, and the reason for the others is unknown. The DNA gave D and trimming, while V, J and clone size come from that table. The sample includes 150,000 to 250,000 clones, with less than 80% observed a single time. The top ten clonotypes cover about 4.4% of the sample.

The TCR comes from a woman aged 30 to 39 in good health and CMV-seropositive. What was sequenced was PBMCs.

CDR3 protein: CASSQDLRENTEAFF. The DNA sequence reads TGCGCCAGCAGCCAAGATTTGCGAGAGAACACTGAAGCTTTCTTT. This chain joins TRBV4-3 to TRBJ1-1; too little of a D gene remains to name it. Reading from cysteine to phenylalanine, the CDR3 counts 15 amino acids. Only CDR3 DNA remains: 45 bases, in frame from the first base. CDR1 and CDR2, per the germline V gene, are LGHNA and YSLEER. The junction carries 9 bases between V and J, which are trimmed by 0 bases and 1 base respectively.